The 3 T cell receptor beta chains given below trace back to one sample, sequenced in a study of blood T cell repertoires in COVID-19. Only in-frame clones appear in the TCRdb table, and some are missing; sequencing was by immunoSEQ multiplex PCR. This sample has hundreds of thousands of clones, with 83% found just once. Sequenced input: peripheral blood. The receptor source for this set is a woman between 45 and 60 years old who had recovered from COVID-19.

V usage is TRBV24-1 and J usage is TRBJ2-3, with 9 bases fitting TRBD1. Germline assignment: CDR1 KGHDR and CDR2 SFDVKD. The trim removed 0 bases at V and 2 bases at J, leaving 11 bases unmatched. The CDR3 is 19 residues long. CDR3 residues: CATSDLGDRDQGITDTQYF. CDR3 nucleotide sequence: TGTGCCACCAGTGATTTGGGGGACAGGGACCAAGGCATCACAGATACGCAGTATTTT.

In its sample, this clone was seen a few times. The rearrangement links TRBV27 to TRBJ1-2; possible D gene TRBD1, 6 bases. CDR3 length equals 16 residues. V lost 2 bases, J lost 7 bases, and 20 bases lay in between. The germline V gene encodes CDR1 MNHEY and CDR2 SMNVEV (reference sequence). CDR3 in DNA: TGTGCCAGCAGTTTAGCCGTCGGCTGGGGGCAGGGTGGCTACACCTTC. It is translated as CASSLAVGWGQGGYTF.

The genes are TRBV9 and TRBJ2-3; no clear D gene. CDR1 and CDR2 (germline): SGDLS, YYNGEE. The length of the CDR3 is 14 residues. V was pared by 3 bases and J by 6 bases, with 14 bases between. The CDR3 region is CASSAPHSGDTQYF. CDR3 nucleotides: TGTGCCAGCAGCGCTCCACACAGTGGGGATACGCAGTATTTT.